The T cell receptor (beta chain) described here comes from a study of blood T cell repertoires in COVID-19. The overall study: In each case, the material was cDNA or gDNA derived from T cells, B-cell-depleted T cells, or PBMCs.

In Cohort 3, a recovered donor had either two negative PCRs, clearance, or symptom resolution. This CDR3 is built from 14 residues. V dropped 5 bases and J dropped 9; count of bases not matched to a gene: 10. Looked up from germline, CDR1 is LGHDT and CDR2 is YNNKEL (reference sequence). This clone was recorded only once. Generated by immunoSEQ multiplex PCR, the TCRdb table keeps only in-frame clones and is missing some. The sample holds 250,000 to 350,000 clones, roughly nine tenths seen once. This chain links TRBV3-1 (or the pseudogene TRBV3-2) with TRBJ1-3, with 7 positions matching TRBD1. Sequences were obtained from PBMCs or T cells enriched from blood (not recorded which). This TCR came from a man in his sixties who had recovered from COVID-19. The CDR3 is CASSGTALVGTIYF. The CDR3 nucleotides read TGTGCCAGCAGCGGGACAGCCCTGGTGGGCACCATATATTTT.